A single sample is the source of the 7 T cell receptor beta chains below, sequenced in a study of shared clonotypes between healthy human individuals. Measured with immunoSEQ multiplex PCR; TCRdb has only the in-frame clones, and not every one. The data show 650,000 to 750,000 clones, with 55% to 75% seen just once and 1.8% held by the top ten. The sequenced material came from memory CD4+ T cells sorted from blood. The subset here: CD45RA-negative fraction. The receptor source for this set is a woman aged 25-40 years in good health.

The chain has TRBV19 and TRBJ2-6; D ambiguous. This CDR3 has 15 residues. V was clipped by 7 bases and J by 1 base, with 11 bases between them. Germline values: CDR1 LNHDA, CDR2 SQIVND (reference sequence). The CDR3 region is CASTAWGSGANVLTF. CDR3 coding DNA: TGTGCCAGTACGGCCTGGGGTTCTGGGGCCAACGTCCTGACTTTC.

J is TRBJ2-1 and V is TRBV4-2; the match to TRBD2 covers 12 bases. The germline V gene has CDR1 LGHNA and CDR2 YNFKEQ. Trimming took 0 bases from V and 7 from J; bases not matched to a gene: 4. The CDR3 is 16 amino acids. The CDR3 loop is CASSQDLTSGRNEQFF. The DNA for the CDR3 is TGTGCCAGCAGCCAAGATCTAACTAGCGGGAGGAATGAGCAGTTCTTC.

This rearrangement joins TRBV19 to TRBJ1-3; D perhaps matches TRBD1 (5 bases). With 5 bases removed from V and 0 bases from J, the gap between germline ends came to 14 bases. The CDR3 extends over 16 amino acids. Germline assignment: CDR1 LNHDA and CDR2 SQIVND (reference sequence). The CDR3 loop is CASSLRDPGSGNTIYF. CDR3 nucleotides: TGTGCCAGTAGTCTCCGGGACCCTGGCTCTGGAAACACCATATATTTT.

This clone was found once. The rearrangement uses TRBV10-1 and TRBJ2-2, with a weak D call TRBD1 (5 bases). The CDR3 is 14 residues long. V gave up 2 bases and J gave up 9 bases, with 13 bases separating them. CDR1 WNHNN and CDR2 SYGVQD come from the germline V gene (reference sequence). The CDR3 coding sequence is TGCGCCAGCAGTGAGAGGGGTGAACACCGGGAGCTGTTTTTT. Amino acid sequence: CASSERGEHRELFF.

The chain has TRBV5-1 and TRBJ2-1; 7 bases map to TRBD2. Germline V lookup: CDR1 SGHRS, CDR2 YFSETQ. CDR3 length equals 14 residues. Trimming took 5 bases from V and 3 from J; bases not matched to a gene: 5. The chain's CDR3 is CASRSSGNYNEQFF. CDR3 nucleotides: TGCGCCAGCAGGTCGAGCGGGAACTACAATGAGCAGTTCTTC.

J is TRBJ2-5 and V is TRBV4-2; TRBD1 or TRBD2 may be the D gene (6 bases each). This CDR3 region has 16 residues. V dropped 1 base and J dropped 4 bases, with 16 bases sitting between them. Germline CDR1 reads LGHNA; CDR2 reads YNFKEQ. This CDR3 reads CASSQAMTRGSETQYF. CDR3 nucleotide sequence: TGTGCCAGCAGCCAAGCTATGACTAGGGGGTCAGAGACCCAGTACTTC.

The gene calls are TRBV27 and TRBJ1-3; D is undetermined. Between the trimmed V and J ends, which lost 3 bases and 8 bases, there was a span of 8 bases. From germline, CDR1 is MNHEY and CDR2 SMNVEV (reference sequence). The CDR3 is 12 amino acids. CDR3 protein: CASSFRLHTIYF. Written as DNA, the CDR3 is TGTGCCAGCAGTTTCCGACTCCACACCATATATTTT.